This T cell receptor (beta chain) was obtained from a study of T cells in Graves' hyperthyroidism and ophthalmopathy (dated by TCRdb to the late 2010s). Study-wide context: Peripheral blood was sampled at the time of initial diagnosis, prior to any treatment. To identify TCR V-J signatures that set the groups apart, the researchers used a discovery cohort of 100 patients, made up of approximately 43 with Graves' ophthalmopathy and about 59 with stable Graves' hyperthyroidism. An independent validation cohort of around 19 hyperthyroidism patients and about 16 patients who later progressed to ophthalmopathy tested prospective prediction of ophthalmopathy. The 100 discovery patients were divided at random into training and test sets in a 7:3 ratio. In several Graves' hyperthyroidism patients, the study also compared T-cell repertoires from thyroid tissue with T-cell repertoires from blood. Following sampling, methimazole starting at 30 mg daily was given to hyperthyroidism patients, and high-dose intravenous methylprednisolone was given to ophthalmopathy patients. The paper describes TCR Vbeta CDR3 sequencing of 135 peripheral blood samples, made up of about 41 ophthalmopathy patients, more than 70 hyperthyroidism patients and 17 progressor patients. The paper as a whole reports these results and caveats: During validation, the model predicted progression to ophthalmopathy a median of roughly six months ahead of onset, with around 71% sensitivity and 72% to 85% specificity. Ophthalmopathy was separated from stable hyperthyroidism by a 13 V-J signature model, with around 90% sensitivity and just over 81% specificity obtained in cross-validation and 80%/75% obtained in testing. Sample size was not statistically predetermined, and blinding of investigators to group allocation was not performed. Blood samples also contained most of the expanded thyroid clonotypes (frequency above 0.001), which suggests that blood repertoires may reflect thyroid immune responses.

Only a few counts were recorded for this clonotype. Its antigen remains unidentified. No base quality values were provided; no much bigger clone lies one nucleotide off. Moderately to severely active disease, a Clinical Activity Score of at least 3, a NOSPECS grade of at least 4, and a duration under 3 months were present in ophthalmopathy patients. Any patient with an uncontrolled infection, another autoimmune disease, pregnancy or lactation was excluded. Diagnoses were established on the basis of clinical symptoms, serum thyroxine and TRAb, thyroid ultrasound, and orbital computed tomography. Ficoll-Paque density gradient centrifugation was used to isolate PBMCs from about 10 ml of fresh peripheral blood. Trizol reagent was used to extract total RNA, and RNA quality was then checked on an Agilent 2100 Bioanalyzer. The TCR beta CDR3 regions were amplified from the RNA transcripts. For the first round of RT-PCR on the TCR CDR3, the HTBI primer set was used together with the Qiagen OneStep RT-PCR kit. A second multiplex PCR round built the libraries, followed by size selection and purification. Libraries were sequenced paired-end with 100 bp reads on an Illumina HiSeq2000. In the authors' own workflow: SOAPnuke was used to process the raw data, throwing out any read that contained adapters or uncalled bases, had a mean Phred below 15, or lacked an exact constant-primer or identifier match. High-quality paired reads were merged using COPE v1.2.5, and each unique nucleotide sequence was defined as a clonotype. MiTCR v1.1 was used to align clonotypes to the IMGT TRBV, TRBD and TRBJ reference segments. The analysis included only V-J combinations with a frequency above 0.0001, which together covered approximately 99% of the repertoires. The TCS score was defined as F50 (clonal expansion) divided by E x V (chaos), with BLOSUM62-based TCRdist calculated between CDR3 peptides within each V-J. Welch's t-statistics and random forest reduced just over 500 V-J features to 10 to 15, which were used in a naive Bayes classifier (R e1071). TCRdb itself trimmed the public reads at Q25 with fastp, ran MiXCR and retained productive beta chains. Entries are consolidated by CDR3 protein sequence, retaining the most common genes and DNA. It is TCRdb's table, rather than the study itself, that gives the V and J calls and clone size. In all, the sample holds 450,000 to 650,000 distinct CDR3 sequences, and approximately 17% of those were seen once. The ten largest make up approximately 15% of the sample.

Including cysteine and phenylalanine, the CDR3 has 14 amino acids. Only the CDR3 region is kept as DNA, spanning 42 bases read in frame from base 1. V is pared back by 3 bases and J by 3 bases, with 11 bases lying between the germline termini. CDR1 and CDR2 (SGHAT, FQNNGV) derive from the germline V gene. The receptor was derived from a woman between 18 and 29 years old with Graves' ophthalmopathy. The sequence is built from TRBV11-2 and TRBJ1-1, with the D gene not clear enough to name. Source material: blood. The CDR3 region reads CASSLGSGHTEAFF. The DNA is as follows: TGTGCCAGCAGCTTGGGGAGTGGGCACACTGAAGCTTTCTTT.